A single sample is the source of the 25 T cell receptor beta chains below, sequenced in a study of technical replicates of blood from a handful of donors. Sequenced by immunoSEQ multiplex PCR; TCRdb stores in-frame clones only, minus some. Of approximately 85,000 clones detected, approximately 95% appear once; the ten largest clones hold approximately 0.26%. The sequencing input was T cells isolated from PBMCs. These receptor sequences come from a human donor in good health.

The V and J genes are TRBV19 and TRBJ1-2; 8 bases align to TRBD1. The CDR3 has 15 amino acids. Germline loops: CDR1 LNHDA, CDR2 SQIVND (reference sequence). With V trimmed by 0 bases and J by 4 bases, 4 bases remained unmatched. The CDR3 spells CASSIETGVFYGYTF. The DNA of the CDR3 is TGTGCCAGTAGTATAGAGACAGGGGTTTTCTATGGCTACACCTTC.

The chain employs TRBV4-1 and TRBJ1-1; a possible D gene is TRBD1 (5 bases). This CDR3 spans 15 amino acids. Germline CDR1 reads MGHRA; CDR2 reads YSYEKL. Trimming took 1 base from V and 1 from J, leaving 10 bases between them. In DNA form, the CDR3 reads TGCGCCAGCAGCCAAGCAGGGAACGGGAACACTGAAGCTTTCTTT. Amino acid sequence: CASSQAGNGNTEAFF.

This chain joins TRBV6-5 and TRBJ1-2, with 7 nucleotides matching TRBD1. Germline-derived CDR1 and CDR2 are MNHEY and SVGAGI. The CDR3 consists of 13 residues. Trimming cost V 2 bases and J 7 bases; bases outside gene matches: 4. This chain's CDR3 is CASSYANRGGYTF. The CDR3 DNA sequence: TGTGCCAGCAGTTACGCTAACAGGGGTGGCTACACCTTC.

The V and J genes are TRBV28 and TRBJ1-2; D is unresolved. With 4 bases removed from V and 5 bases from J, the gap between germline ends came to 8 bases. This CDR3 spans 12 amino acids. CDR1 MDHEN and CDR2 SYDVKM come from the germline V gene. CDR3 DNA sequence: TGTGCCAGCAGTTATAGTGCATATGGCTACACCTTC. It specifies CASSYSAYGYTF.

The chain uses TRBV19 and TRBJ2-5; a possible D gene is TRBD1 (6 bases). The CDR3 is 16 residues long. Trimming removed 6 bases at V and 4 bases at J, with 21 bases between. Germline values: CDR1 LNHDA, CDR2 SQIVND (reference sequence). The CDR3 DNA reads as TGTGCCAGTAGCCCAACCGGGACATCGACCAGAGAGACCCAGTACTTC. It encodes CASSPTGTSTRETQYF.

The V and J genes are TRBV2 and TRBJ1-2; tentatively, D is TRBD1 (6 bases). CDR3 length equals 18 residues. Germline V gene data show CDR1 as SNHLY and CDR2 as FYNNEI. V gave up 6 bases and J gave up 2 bases, with 25 bases separating them. The CDR3 DNA follows: TGTGCCAGCAGCGGGGACGGGACATTCCACCTTGAAAACTATGGCTACACCTTC. It specifies CASSGDGTFHLENYGYTF. Based on the CDR3 plus reference TRBV2 and TRBJ1-2, the full variable domain is EPEVTQTPSHQVTQMGQEVILRCVPISNHLYFYWYRQILGQKVEFLVSFYNNEISEKSEIFDDQFSVERPDGSNFTLKIRSTKLEDSAMYFCASSGDGTFHLENYGYTFGSGTRLTVV.

The J gene is TRBJ2-2, the V gene TRBV5-4; D possibly corresponds to TRBD1 (6 bases). The CDR3 length is 18 residues. The ends were cut back, 2 bases at V and 1 base at J, with 18 bases in the middle. CDR1 is SGHNT, CDR2 YYREEE, per germline (reference sequence). CDR3 residues: CASSFRDLHRENTGELFF. The DNA of the CDR3 is TGTGCCAGCAGCTTCCGAGACCTGCACAGGGAGAACACCGGGGAGCTGTTTTTT.

The gene calls are TRBV29-1 and TRBJ1-6; 7 bases match TRBD1. Germline CDR1 reads SQVTM; CDR2 reads ANQGSEA. The junction had 4 bases not matched to a gene; V was cut back by 6 bases and J by 5 bases. The CDR3 length is 13 residues. The CDR3 nucleotides read TGCAGCGTGTCCCAGGGGGATAATTCACCCCTCCACTTT. Translating gives CSVSQGDNSPLHF.

V gene TRBV27 combines with J gene TRBJ1-2; TRBD1 aligns across 8 bases. This CDR3 contains 16 residues. Germline V gene data show CDR1 as MNHEY and CDR2 as SMNVEV (reference sequence). V dropped 2 bases and J dropped 4; count of bases not matched to a gene: 9. The CDR3 DNA follows: TGTGCCAGCAGTTTAACCGGGACAGGTTCCCCCTATGGCTACACCTTC. This gives the protein CASSLTGTGSPYGYTF.

This clone has just one count. CDR3 sequence: CSVGVTSLNEQFF. In nucleotides, the CDR3 is TGCAGCGTTGGGGTGACTAGCCTTAATGAGCAGTTCTTC. This rearrangement joins TRBV29-1 to TRBJ2-1; 7 positions agree with TRBD2. Germline V gene lookup returns CDR1 SQVTM and CDR2 ANQGSEA. Germline trimming cut 4 bases from V and 7 bases from J; bases unmatched to any gene: 7. CDR3 length equals 13 residues.

This chain uses TRBV10-3 with TRBJ2-7, with 12 bases matching TRBD2. V dropped 5 bases and J dropped 7; count of bases not matched to a gene: 3. The CDR3 runs to 13 residues. Germline loops: CDR1 ENHRY, CDR2 SYGVKD. CDR3 DNA: TGTGCCATCAGTCCCGGACTAGCGGGAGAGCAGTACTTC. Amino acid sequence: CAISPGLAGEQYF.

The chain combines TRBV28 with TRBJ2-7, with D unclear. The CDR3 length is 13 residues. V was pared by 4 bases and J by 2 bases, with 9 bases between. The germline gives CDR1 MDHEN, CDR2 SYDVKM. CDR3: CASSSAQTYEQYF. The CDR3 DNA sequence: TGTGCCAGCAGTTCCGCCCAGACCTACGAGCAGTACTTC.

V is TRBV27 and J is TRBJ1-1, with D perhaps TRBD1 (5 bases). The germline V gene encodes CDR1 MNHEY and CDR2 SMNVEV (reference sequence). Trimming took off 0 bases at V and 3 bases at J, with 23 bases between the two ends. CDR3 length: 19 amino acids. The CDR3 DNA reads as TGTGCCAGCAGTTTATCGCCGATGCGTCGCCGGGGGGGGGACACTGAAGCTTTCTTT. This sequence encodes CASSLSPMRRRGGDTEAFF.

The chain employs TRBV6-6 and TRBJ1-2, with TRBD1 matching 7 bases. CDR1 and CDR2 from the germline V gene are MNHNY and SVGAGI (reference sequence). CDR3 length: 16 residues. V shed 2 bases, J shed 5 bases, and the junction held 11 bases outside the gene matches. The CDR3, as DNA: TGTGCCAGCAGTTACCAGGAGACAGGGAACACTTATGGCTACACCTTC. Residues: CASSYQETGNTYGYTF.

The chain employs TRBV6-1 and TRBJ1-1; D gene ambiguous. CDR1 and CDR2 (germline): MNHNS, SASEGT. CDR3 size: 14 residues. Trimming stripped 1 base from V and 4 bases from J, with 10 bases between. The CDR3 loop reads CASSEERELTEAFF. Written as DNA, the CDR3 is TGTGCCAGCAGTGAAGAGAGGGAACTCACTGAAGCTTTCTTT.

The chain uses TRBV10-2 and TRBJ1-1; D remains ambiguous. This CDR3 has 13 amino acids. Trimming took 6 bases from V and 2 from J, leaving 10 bases between them. Germline lookup yields CDR1 WSHSY and CDR2 SAAADI. The CDR3 region has the DNA TGCGCCAGCAGCGGGTACTTTAACACTGAAGCTTTCTTT. This gives the protein CASSGYFNTEAFF.

The V call is TRBV4-1, the J call TRBJ1-1, with 8 bases that match TRBD1. This CDR3 spans 13 amino acids. Germline V CDR1 and CDR2: MGHRA, YSYEKL. The junction had 4 bases not matched to a gene; V was cut back by 5 bases and J by 5 bases. For the CDR3, the DNA is TGCGCCAGCAGCGCCCAGGGGGCAACTGAAGCTTTCTTT. Translated, it gives CASSAQGATEAFF.

V and J are TRBV18 and TRBJ2-7, with 9 bases identical to TRBD1. The CDR3 sequence is 16 residues long. In germline, CDR1 is KGHSH, CDR2 LQKENI. Unmatched junction bases numbered 15, after V lost 6 bases and J lost 6 bases. The CDR3, as DNA: TGTGCCAGCTCGCCATCATCCGGGACAGGGCTCTCCGAGCAGTACTTC. This sequence encodes CASSPSSGTGLSEQYF.

The chain recombines TRBV2 with TRBJ2-3, with D possibly TRBD2 on 6 matching bases. The CDR3 is 18 amino acids. Between the trimmed V and J ends, which lost 6 bases and 6 bases, there was a span of 28 bases. Germline-derived CDR1 and CDR2 are SNHLY and FYNNEI. The CDR3 here is CASSPMLSTRLLVDTQYF. The CDR3 region has the DNA TGTGCCAGCAGCCCGATGCTCTCGACTAGGCTACTGGTTGATACGCAGTATTTT.

This clone was seen more than once but under ten times. This sequence joins TRBV9 and TRBJ2-4; weak D call: TRBD2 (6 bases). The CDR3 loop spans 15 amino acids. The V end was cut by 0 bases, the J end by 6 bases, with 13 bases between. CDR1 SGDLS and CDR2 YYNGEE come from the germline V gene. The CDR3 DNA reads as TGTGCCAGCAGCGTAGGCAGCGGGCTAAGAAACATTCAGTACTTC. This gives the protein CASSVGSGLRNIQYF. The variable domain in full, completed from reference TRBV9 and TRBJ2-4, reads DSGVTQTPKHLITATGQRVTLRCSPRSGDLSVYWYQQSLDQGLQFLIQYYNGEERAKGNILERFSAQQFPDLHSELNLSSLELGDSALYFCASSVGSGLRNIQYFGAGTRLSVL.

In this sample, this clone turned up once. The DNA of the CDR3 is TGCGCCAGCAGCCGCGAGGGAACCGGGGAGCTGTTTTTT. Its translation: CASSREGTGELFF. This chain uses TRBV5-1 with TRBJ2-2, with D tentatively TRBD2 (5 bases). The ends were cut back, 4 bases at V and 5 bases at J, with 9 bases in the middle. This CDR3 region has 13 residues. Germline lookup yields CDR1 SGHRS and CDR2 YFSETQ.

This clone was detected once. The chain joins TRBV28 to TRBJ1-3, with TRBD1 matching 7 bases. The CDR3 runs to 20 residues. The V gene's germline CDR1 is MDHEN and CDR2 SYDVKM. Losses at the gene ends were 1 base for V and 0 bases for J; bases not matched to a gene: 15. The CDR3 loop reads CASSLFGTERMRLSGNTIYF. In DNA, the CDR3 is TGTGCCAGCAGTTTATTTGGGACAGAAAGGATGAGGCTCTCTGGAAACACCATATATTTT.

The V and J genes are TRBV6-4 and TRBJ2-1; 8 bases align to TRBD1. This CDR3 is built from 13 residues. Germline trimming cut 4 bases from V and 7 bases from J; bases unmatched to any gene: 3. CDR1 is MRHNA, CDR2 SNTAGT, per germline. The DNA of the CDR3 is TGTGCCAGCAGTGTATGGACAGGGAATGAGCAGTTCTTC. The encoded protein is CASSVWTGNEQFF.

This clone was seen only once. The chain is built from TRBV27 and TRBJ2-7; 8 nucleotides agree with TRBD1. The V segment lost 2 bases and the J segment 4 bases; nucleotides outside the gene matches: 4. This CDR3 is 14 amino acids long. Per the germline V gene, CDR1 is MNHEY and CDR2 is SMNVEV (reference sequence). CDR3 protein: CASSLGTGQYEQYF. CDR3 DNA sequence: TGTGCCAGCAGTTTAGGGACAGGACAATACGAGCAGTACTTC.

J is TRBJ1-5 and V is TRBV7-9; 7 bases are shared with TRBD1. The CDR3 totals 16 residues. Trimming removed 1 base from V and 0 bases from J; junction bases left unmatched: 3. Germline V gives CDR1 SEHNR, CDR2 FQNEAQ (reference sequence). The DNA of the CDR3 is TGTGCCAGCAGCTTAGGAGGACAGGCTAGCAATCAGCCCCAGCATTTT. It yields the protein CASSLGGQASNQPQHF.